This is a list of T cell receptor beta chains from one sample in a study of vaccination and CD4 T cells after COVID-19. TCRdb reanalysed the PCR reads using MiXCR and keeps one entry per CDR3 protein. This table has roughly 11,000 distinct CDR3 sequences, roughly three fifths appearing once. Antigens of these TCRs are unknown. The specimen was CD4+ T cells from blood, cultured in vitro. Source of these receptors: a human donor who had recovered from COVID-19. Both conserved end residues are part of each CDR3. The order of the fields is J gene, clone size, D gene, V gene, CDR3 protein, CDR3 DNA. A D gene is named only where the DNA matches it firmly. Not every row has a clone size; where given, it reads once, few, many or a size class.

TRBJ2-5 | - | TRBD2 | TRBV7-7 | CASSQLAGPQETQYF | TGTGCTAGCAGTCAACTAGCGGGGCCCCAAGAGACCCAGTACTTC
TRBJ2-2 | - | TRBD2 | TRBV2 | CASSDNRGGAGELFF | TGTGCCAGCAGTGACAATCGGGGGGGCGCCGGGGAGCTGTTTTTT
TRBJ1-1 | - | - | TRBV11-3 | CASSYSLGNTEAFF | TGTGCCAGCAGCTACTCGTTAGGGAACACTGAAGCTTTCTTT
TRBJ2-3 | - | - | TRBV7-9 | CASSLVADTQYF | TGTGCCAGCAGTCTCGTGGCAGATACGCAGTATTTT
TRBJ1-2 | - | - | TRBV28 | CASRPGRRIIPYGYTF | TGTGCCAGCAGACCGGGACGGAGAATTATCCCGTATGGCTACACCTTC
TRBJ1-2 | few | TRBD1 | TRBV19 | CASQFRDRNYGYTF | TGTGCCAGCCAATTCCGGGACAGGAACTATGGCTACACCTTC
TRBJ2-7 | - | TRBD1 | TRBV27 | CASSRTPPGQDSYEQYF | TGTGCCAGCAGTAGAACTCCTCCGGGACAGGATTCCTACGAGCAGTACTTC
TRBJ1-2 | - | - | TRBV19 | CASSPGQEETYGYTF | TGTGCCAGTAGTCCAGGACAAGAAGAAACCTATGGCTACACCTTC
TRBJ1-1 | - | - | TRBV11-2 | CASGAQGLNTEAFF | TGTGCCAGCGGGGCCCAGGGATTGAACACTGAAGCTTTCTTT
TRBJ2-7 | - | TRBD1 | TRBV20-1 | CSATGTANEQYF | TGCAGTGCAACCGGGACAGCAAACGAGCAGTACTTC
TRBJ1-1 | once | TRBD1 | TRBV20-1 | CSAYRDSWETEAFF | TGCAGTGCTTACCGGGACAGTTGGGAGACTGAAGCTTTCTTT
TRBJ1-2 | few | - | TRBV7-2 | CASSLRGRIGYTF | TGTGCCAGCAGCTTAAGGGGGAGGATTGGCTACACCTTC
TRBJ1-4 | - | - | TRBV6-1 | CASRGTLATNEKLFF | TGTGCCAGCAGGGGGACACTTGCAACTAATGAAAAACTGTTTTTT
TRBJ2-7 | once | - | TRBV27 | CASSLTNSYEQYF | TGTGCCAGCAGTTTAACCAATTCCTACGAGCAGTACTTC
TRBJ1-2 | - | - | TRBV27 | CASGTWVRYTF | TGTGCCAGTGGGACTTGGGTTCGTTACACCTTC
TRBJ1-1 | few | TRBD1 | TRBV6-1 | CASSSGTGYMNTEAFF | TGTGCCAGCAGCTCCGGGACAGGCTACATGAACACTGAAGCTTTCTTT
TRBJ2-1 | - | TRBD1 | TRBV19 | CASSGTGIYEQFF | TGTGCCAGTAGTGGGACAGGGATCTATGAGCAGTTCTTC
TRBJ2-7 | - | TRBD1 | TRBV5-4 | CASSSNRGDYEQYF | TGTGCCAGCAGCTCCAACAGGGGGGATTACGAGCAGTACTTC
TRBJ2-1 | once | TRBD1 | TRBV7-9 | CASSLGGQGIDEQFF | TGTGCCAGCAGCTTAGGGGGACAGGGAATTGATGAGCAGTTCTTC
TRBJ1-2 | - | TRBD1 | TRBV6-1 | CASSRQGGSWGYGYTF | TGTGCCAGCAGTAGACAGGGAGGTAGTTGGGGCTATGGCTACACCTTC
TRBJ1-3 | once | - | TRBV20-1 | CSARDSSPGGNTIYF | TGCAGTGCTAGAGATTCATCGCCGGGCGGAAACACCATATATTTT
TRBJ2-5 | - | - | TRBV7-9 | CASSLALTAQETQYF | TGTGCCAGCAGCTTAGCTCTTACAGCACAAGAGACCCAGTACTTC
TRBJ2-2 | - | - | TRBV11-3 | CASSLKLTGNTGELFF | TGTGCCAGCAGCTTAAAGTTAACAGGGAACACCGGGGAGCTGTTTTTT
TRBJ1-5 | - | - | TRBV4-2 | CASSQDLTVGRPQHF | TGTGCCAGCAGCCAAGATCTAACAGTGGGTAGGCCCCAGCATTTT
TRBJ2-3 | - | - | TRBV7-3 | CASRLLPGVDTQYF | TGTGCCAGCAGGCTCTTGCCGGGAGTGGATACGCAGTATTTT
TRBJ2-1 | - | TRBD2 | TRBV11-1 | CASSLATQRGYNEQFF | TGTGCCAGCAGCTTAGCGACCCAGCGGGGATACAATGAGCAGTTCTTC
TRBJ1-2 | few | - | TRBV20-1 | CSASIGRYGYTF | TGCAGTGCTAGTATTGGACGCTATGGCTACACCTTC
TRBJ2-3 | once | TRBD2 | TRBV10-3 | CAISQLAATDTQYF | TGTGCCATCAGTCAACTAGCGGCTACAGATACGCAGTATTTT